The sequence of this T cell receptor (beta chain) was determined in a study of CD8 T cells in ankylosing spondylitis (dated by TCRdb to the late 2010s). A note on the overall study: The study set out to find disease-linked TCR variants by profiling T cell receptor beta repertoires in ankylosing spondylitis patients and healthy donors. Peripheral blood samples were taken, and synovial fluid was additionally collected from ankylosing spondylitis patients. The whole study cohort included 108 healthy donors and 25 ankylosing spondylitis patients. Results the study describes overall, beyond this receptor: The disease-linked clones showed a CD8+ phenotype and occurred at relatively low frequencies in peripheral blood. Some of the motif variants had been reported before in the synovial fluid and blood of reactive arthritis patients, a finding that suggests common disease-initiation mechanisms. A TCR beta motif made up of eight or nine highly homologous amino acid variants appeared to be characteristic of blood from ankylosing spondylitis patients. Significant enrichment of the disease-linked clones was reported in matched synovial fluid samples from ankylosing spondylitis patients.

In this sample, this clonotype turned up a few times. It lacks a known antigen. The sample holds no much larger clone one base away, and base qualities are not on file. From the cysteine up to the phenylalanine, the CDR3 has a length of 15 residues. Solely the CDR3 DNA is kept, with 45 bases framed from the first base. From a lookup of the germline V gene, CDR1 and CDR2 are SQVTM and ANQGSEA. The germline ends are 13 bases apart after V is trimmed by 7 bases and J by 0 bases. Sequencing was carried out with an Illumina HiSeq 2500. Quantitative 5'-RACE with molecular barcodes was the method used to prepare the TCR beta libraries. As for the authors' bioinformatics: Disease-linked TCR variants were identified with a new computational method built on a probabilistic model of VDJ rearrangement. Through fastp at Q25 and MiXCR, TCRdb rebuilt clones from the public reads, retaining in-frame beta chains. Rows with a matching CDR3 protein are joined into one entry that keeps the most common DNA and genes. The V and J calls were not made by the authors but by TCRdb's processing. This sample holds nearly 350,000 distinct CDR3 sequences; over 12% were observed only once. About 1.1% of the sample rests with the top ten.

The receptor's source is a male donor with ankylosing spondylitis or in good health (not recorded which). The chain employs TRBV29-1 and TRBJ2-6; a tentative D match to TRBD1 spans 5 bases. The sequencing input was blood, either unsorted or a sorted T cell fraction (not recorded which). Here the CDR3 is given as CSALLDSSGANVLTF. The DNA sequence is given as TGCAGCGCCCTACTCGACAGCTCTGGGGCCAACGTCCTGACTTTC.